Each of the 20 T cell receptor beta chains below was sequenced from the same sample in a study of T-cell reconstitution after alpha-beta-depleted transplantation in children. TCRbeta library construction was performed incorporating unique molecular identifiers. MiXCR was run by TCRdb on the PCR reads, yielding one entry per CDR3 protein. The sample consists of around 500,000 distinct CDR3 sequences, under 15% of them appearing once. Here the sequenced sample was PBMCs from the stem cell graft donor, taken from the stem cell graft. The receptor source for this set is a human donor who donated a stem cell graft to a child with combined immunodeficiency.

This clonotype has ten or more counts. The V gene is TRBV4-3, the J gene TRBJ2-5; TRBD1 matches at 7 bases. The CDR3 is 14 amino acids. Trimming at V came to 4 bases and at J to 0 bases, leaving 2 bases not matched to a gene. The germline CDR1 and CDR2 sequences are LGHNA and YSLEER. The CDR3 region is CASSRQGYQETQYF. CDR3 coding DNA: TGCGCCAGCAGCCGACAGGGATACCAAGAGACCCAGTACTTC.

Only a few counts were recorded for this clonotype. This chain links TRBV11-2 with TRBJ2-1, with a tentative D call TRBD1 (6 bases). V lost 5 bases and J 4 bases, leaving 15 bases between the germline ends. This CDR3 region has 15 residues. Germline CDR1 is SGHAT and CDR2 is FQNNGV. CDR3 sequence (DNA): TGTGCCAGCAGCCCGGATGGGACACTATACAATGAGCAGTTCTTC. Translating it yields CASSPDGTLYNEQFF.

This clonotype was found many times. The rearrangement uses TRBV19 and TRBJ1-2; no reliable D call. V lost 6 bases and J lost 5, with 13 bases in between. The germline V gene encodes CDR1 LNHDA and CDR2 SQIVND (reference sequence). There are 13 residues in the CDR3. The chain's CDR3 is CASSAGVGYGYTF. CDR3 coding DNA: TGTGCCAGTAGCGCCGGGGTAGGGTATGGCTACACCTTC. Variable domain in full (rest from reference TRBV19 and TRBJ1-2): DGGITQSPKYLFRKEGQNVTLSCEQNLNHDAMYWYRQDPGQGLRLIYYSQIVNDFQKGDIAEGYSVSREKKESFPLTVTSAQKNPTAFYLCASSAGVGYGYTFGSGTRLTVV.

This clonotype was recorded at least ten times. This chain uses TRBV7-9 with TRBJ2-2; 11 bases line up with TRBD1. Germline-derived CDR1 and CDR2 are SEHNR and FQNEAQ (reference sequence). The CDR3 loop spans 15 amino acids. V lost 5 bases, J lost 9 bases, and 8 bases stayed unmatched. The CDR3 spells CASSRRDRGSWELFF. In DNA form, the CDR3 reads TGTGCCAGCAGCCGGCGGGACAGGGGGTCCTGGGAGCTGTTTTTT.

In this sample, this clonotype turned up many times. This CDR3 reads CAVEGAGEAFF. DNA for the CDR3: TGTGCCGTAGAGGGGGCGGGTGAAGCTTTCTTT. This chain connects TRBV12-3 or TRBV12-4 to TRBJ1-1; 7 nucleotides agree with TRBD1. This CDR3 contains 11 residues. V gave up 11 bases and J gave up 7 bases; unmatched junction bases: 7.

The V call is TRBV10-3, the J call TRBJ2-5, with 8 nucleotides matching TRBD1. V gave up 6 bases and J gave up 5 bases; unmatched junction bases: 8. Germline V gives CDR1 ENHRY, CDR2 SYGVKD. The CDR3 sequence is 14 residues long. In DNA, the CDR3 is TGTGCCATCAGCAGGGCAGGGGGCAAGGAGACCCAGTACTTC. This encodes CAISRAGGKETQYF.

In this sample, this clonotype turned up many times. The J gene is TRBJ1-4, the V gene TRBV7-9, with D unresolved. From germline, CDR1 is SEHNR and CDR2 FQNEAQ (reference sequence). The V end lost 7 bases, the J end lost 7 bases, and 13 bases lay between the germline ends. The CDR3 consists of 13 residues. CDR3 coding DNA: TGTGCCAGCACTAACAGTTTTGCTGAAAAACTGTTTTTT. This gives the protein CASTNSFAEKLFF.

In this sample, this clonotype turned up a few times. The chain employs TRBV7-2 and TRBJ2-7; D may be TRBD2 (5 bases). V was cut by 5 bases and J by 6 bases, with 11 bases left in between. The CDR3 has 12 residues. The germline V gene encodes CDR1 SGHTA and CDR2 FQGNSA. CDR3 protein: CASSQRGGEQYF. CDR3 DNA sequence: TGTGCCAGCAGCCAAAGAGGAGGCGAGCAGTACTTC.

The J gene is TRBJ1-6, the V gene TRBV5-1; D is unclear. This CDR3 spans 13 amino acids. CDR1 is SGHRS and CDR2 is YFSETQ in the germline V gene. V was trimmed by 4 bases and J by 14 bases, leaving 16 bases between them. The CDR3 loop is CASSIGRIQSLHF. CDR3 nucleotide sequence: TGCGCCAGCAGCATAGGAAGGATTCAGTCCCTCCACTTT.

The chain carries TRBV5-1 and TRBJ1-1; 7 nucleotides agree with TRBD1. V shed 4 bases, J shed 6 bases, and the junction held 9 bases outside the gene matches. The CDR3 is 14 amino acids. Germline CDR1 and CDR2: SGHRS and YFSETQ. The CDR3 loop is CASSATGRTAEAFF. The CDR3 DNA is TGCGCCAGCAGCGCGACAGGGCGAACAGCTGAAGCTTTCTTT.

V and J are TRBV5-1 and TRBJ2-2, with 12 bases fitting TRBD2. The CDR3 has 16 amino acids. Germline CDR1 is SGHRS and CDR2 is YFSETQ. The J segment lost 5 bases and the V segment lost 4 bases, leaving 6 bases of the junction unmatched. The CDR3: CASSIRTSGTTGELFF. The CDR3 DNA follows: TGCGCCAGCAGCATCCGGACTAGCGGGACGACCGGGGAGCTGTTTTTT.

The chain has TRBV20-1 and TRBJ2-7, with TRBD1 matching over 9 bases. V dropped 5 bases and J dropped 4; count of bases not matched to a gene: 6. Germline CDR1 DFQATT, CDR2 SNEGSKA (reference sequence). The CDR3 runs 13 residues. CDR3 in DNA: TGCAGTGCTTCCCCGGGACAGGGTTACGAGCAGTACTTC. Translation: CSASPGQGYEQYF.

This clonotype was counted a few times. The chain carries TRBV24-1 and TRBJ2-1; 10 bases align to TRBD2. Germline V gene data show CDR1 as KGHDR and CDR2 as SFDVKD. CDR3 length: 13 amino acids. Unmatched junction bases numbered 8, after V lost 10 bases and J lost 9 bases. The CDR3 protein is CATSGLANGEQFF. CDR3 in DNA: TGTGCCACTTCGGGACTAGCGAACGGTGAGCAGTTCTTC.

The chain recombines TRBV4-1 with TRBJ2-3, with 7 bases lining up with TRBD1. Germline V gene sequence: CDR1 MGHRA, CDR2 YSYEKL. V shed 4 bases and J 2 bases; nucleotides not matched to a gene: 9. CDR3 length: 16 amino acids. CDR3 bases: TGCGCCAGCAGCCGACCACAGGGGCCCCTCACAGATACGCAGTATTTT. Translated: CASSRPQGPLTDTQYF.

This chain links TRBV28 with TRBJ2-7; possibly TRBD1 or TRBD2 for D (7 bases each). CDR3 length equals 15 residues. Per germline, CDR1 MDHEN and CDR2 SYDVKM. V lost 5 bases to trimming and J lost 2 bases, with 16 bases between them. CDR3 DNA sequence: TGTGCCAGCAGTGAAGGGGGGGACAGAGCCTACGAGCAGTACTTC. Protein product: CASSEGGDRAYEQYF.

This clonotype was counted many times. The gene calls are TRBV29-1 and TRBJ2-1; D remains ambiguous. Trimming took off 5 bases at V and 7 bases at J, with 24 bases between the two ends. CDR3 size: 16 residues. From germline, CDR1 is SQVTM and CDR2 ANQGSEA. The chain's CDR3 is CSVRWTSVSLKNEQFF. CDR3 bases: TGCAGCGTTCGATGGACGAGCGTTTCCCTCAAGAATGAGCAGTTCTTC.

This clonotype was seen at least ten times. The chain recombines TRBV25-1 with TRBJ2-1, with TRBD2 matching 9 bases. The V gene's germline CDR1 is MGHDK and CDR2 SYGVNS. J was trimmed by 6 bases and V by 8 bases; bases with no gene match: 11. CDR3 length: 15 amino acids. CDR3 bases: TGTGCCAGCTCCGCGGGGGGGACCCAGGGCAATGAGCAGTTCTTC. Its protein is CASSAGGTQGNEQFF.

This clonotype was seen repeatedly, ten times or more. The chain is built from TRBV24-1 and TRBJ2-3; D gene uncertain. V lost 5 bases to trimming and J lost 0 bases, with 8 bases between them. Germline V gives CDR1 KGHDR, CDR2 SFDVKD. The CDR3 is 14 amino acids. CDR3 protein: CATSAVSSTDTQYF. The DNA of the CDR3 is TGTGCCACCAGTGCCGTGTCGAGCACAGATACGCAGTATTTT.

This clonotype was detected only a few times. The V gene is TRBV12-3 or TRBV12-4, the J gene TRBJ2-5; 8 bases are shared with TRBD1. The V gene end was trimmed by 3 bases and the J gene end by 5 bases; junction bases not matched to a gene: 8. The CDR3 is made up of 15 amino acids. This chain's CDR3 is CASSFRQGFQETQYF. CDR3 sequence (DNA): TGTGCCAGCAGTTTCCGACAGGGGTTTCAGGAGACCCAGTACTTC.

This clonotype was observed a handful of times. The J gene is TRBJ2-1, the V gene TRBV7-9; D not certain. Trimming cost V 7 bases and J 9 bases, with 22 bases left between them. This CDR3 has 15 residues. Germline V gene data show CDR1 as SEHNR and CDR2 as FQNEAQ (reference sequence). Written as DNA, the CDR3 is TGTGCCAGCACCCCAGGTGGAGCCGGAGTGGGTGAGCAGTTCTTC. Translated: CASTPGGAGVGEQFF.